These 31 T cell receptor beta chains share one sample of origin, sequenced in a study of T cells in tuberculosis (dated by TCRdb to the late 2010s). Library method: the immunoSEQ multiplex PCR assay. The immuneACCESS repertoire file appears here via TCRdb, limited to in-frame rearrangements. These files lack a portion of the clones; in checked studies, under half of the deficit traces to unresolved V genes, and the cause of the others is not known. Present in this sample are tens of thousands of clones, nearly 95% of which were seen just once. About 6.7% of the sample comes from the top ten. The sequenced sample was PBMCs. These receptors all come from a donor aged 10-30 years with latent tuberculosis or without tuberculosis infection.

This chain uses TRBV7-6 with TRBJ2-1; 11 bases are shared with TRBD2. Losses at the gene ends were 4 bases for V and 3 bases for J; bases not matched to a gene: 8. The CDR3 contains 17 residues. Germline CDR1 reads SGHVS; CDR2 reads FNYEAQ. The CDR3 protein is CASSSQLAGADYNEQFF. DNA of the CDR3: TGTGCCAGCAGCTCGCAACTAGCGGGGGCCGACTACAATGAGCAGTTCTTC.

This chain links TRBV11-3 with TRBJ2-7; tentatively, D is TRBD1 (6 bases). The V end lost 5 bases, the J end lost 1 base, and 15 bases lay between the germline ends. The CDR3 length is 15 residues. Germline V lookup: CDR1 SGHNT, CDR2 YENEEA. CDR3: CASSPGTSPSYEQYF. CDR3 DNA: TGTGCCAGCAGCCCCGGGACATCCCCGTCCTACGAGCAGTACTTC.

This chain connects TRBV9 to TRBJ2-1; weak D call: TRBD2 (7 bases). Deletions cut 2 bases from V and 7 bases from J, with 13 bases between. This CDR3 region has 14 residues. Germline loops: CDR1 SGDLS, CDR2 YYNGEE. The CDR3 is CASSVSGGANEQFF. The DNA for the CDR3 is TGTGCCAGCAGCGTTAGTGGGGGGGCGAATGAGCAGTTCTTC.

V is TRBV5-6 and J is TRBJ2-7; D perhaps matches TRBD1 (5 bases). CDR1 is SGHDT and CDR2 is YYEEEE in the germline V gene. The V and J ends lost 2 bases and 3 bases respectively, with 12 bases between them. This CDR3 has 14 residues. The CDR3 DNA is TGTGCCAGCAGCTTTAGGACAACAAGCTACGAGCAGTACTTC. Translating it yields CASSFRTTSYEQYF.

This chain uses TRBV30 with TRBJ2-7; no firm D call. This CDR3 contains 11 residues. Per germline, CDR1 GTSNPN and CDR2 SVGIG (reference sequence). V dropped 1 base and J dropped 3 bases, with 4 bases sitting between them. The CDR3 loop is CAWSAGYEQYF. For the CDR3, the DNA is TGTGCCTGGAGTGCGGGCTACGAGCAGTACTTC.

The chain couples TRBV9 to TRBJ2-3, with 12 positions matching TRBD1. This CDR3 has 18 residues. V gave up 1 base and J gave up 3 bases; unmatched junction bases: 9. Germline V CDR1 and CDR2: SGDLS, YYNGEE. CDR3 in DNA: TGTGCCAGCAGCGTACTGACCGGGACAGGGGGCGTAACAGATACGCAGTATTTT. Its translation: CASSVLTGTGGVTDTQYF.

The gene calls are TRBV7-9 and TRBJ2-3; D not certain. The CDR3 extends over 13 amino acids. V lost 2 bases, J lost 10 bases, and 13 bases lay in between. CDR1 and CDR2 from the germline V gene are SEHNR and FQNEAQ (reference sequence). For the CDR3, the DNA is TGTGCCAGCAGCTTATCCCTACCCGATGCGCAGTATTTT. Residues: CASSLSLPDAQYF.

This clone was counted a single time. This chain connects TRBV5-8 to TRBJ1-3; D not certain. Germline V CDR1 and CDR2: SGHTS, YDEGEE. Deletions cut 3 bases from V and 0 bases from J, with 13 bases between. The CDR3 is 16 residues long. The CDR3 here is CASSWAGASSGNTIYF. In DNA, the CDR3 is TGTGCCAGCAGCTGGGCGGGCGCGAGCTCTGGAAACACCATATATTTT.

V gene TRBV4-1 combines with J gene TRBJ1-3, with 9 bases matching TRBD1. Germline CDR1 MGHRA, CDR2 YSYEKL. J lost 6 bases, V lost 3 bases, and 6 bases had no gene match. The CDR3 is 15 amino acids. The CDR3 DNA sequence: TGCGCCAGCAGCCAGACGGGACAGGGCGAAAACACCATATATTTT. As protein: CASSQTGQGENTIYF.

The chain carries TRBV6-6 and TRBJ1-2; 8 bases match TRBD1. The CDR3 is 14 residues long. Trimming removed 2 bases from V and 5 bases from J; junction bases left unmatched: 4. Germline CDR1 and CDR2: MNHNY and SVGAGI (reference sequence). CDR3 amino acids: CASSYAGGDYGYTF. The CDR3 nucleotides read TGTGCCAGCAGTTACGCAGGGGGCGATTATGGCTACACCTTC.

The V and J genes are TRBV6-5 and TRBJ2-5; a weak D match, TRBD2 (6 bases). The ends were cut back, 6 bases at V and 4 bases at J, with 12 bases in the middle. This CDR3 has 13 residues. CDR1 MNHEY and CDR2 SVGAGI come from the germline V gene. CDR3 bases: TGTGCCAGCAGATTCGGGGGTGGAGAGACCCAGTACTTC. Its translation is CASRFGGGETQYF.

V usage is TRBV4-1 and J usage is TRBJ1-2, with D possibly matching TRBD1 (5 bases). Between the trimmed V and J ends, which lost 0 bases and 7 bases, there was a span of 12 bases. There are 14 residues in the CDR3. Germline loops: CDR1 MGHRA, CDR2 YSYEKL. DNA of the CDR3: TGCGCCAGCAGCCAAGAGGTACGCAGGGCTGGCTACACCTTC. This translates into CASSQEVRRAGYTF.

This rearrangement joins TRBV10-3 to TRBJ2-5, with 7 bases aligning to TRBD1. V trimming: 7 bases; J trimming: 2 bases; junction bases outside the gene matches: 4. This CDR3 is 13 amino acids long. Per the germline V gene, CDR1 is ENHRY and CDR2 is SYGVKD. CDR3 coding DNA: TGTGCCATCAACGACAGGGTACAAGAGACCCAGTACTTC. The encoded protein is CAINDRVQETQYF.

The V gene is TRBV19, the J gene TRBJ1-2; TRBD1 aligns across 8 bases. CDR1 LNHDA and CDR2 SQIVND come from the germline V gene (reference sequence). The V segment lost 1 base and the J segment 4 bases; nucleotides outside the gene matches: 11. This CDR3 has 17 amino acids. This chain's CDR3 is CASSIVSGTGIPYGYTF. Here the CDR3 DNA reads TGTGCCAGTAGTATAGTATCCGGGACAGGAATTCCCTATGGCTACACCTTC.

The V call is TRBV7-2, the J call TRBJ1-2, with D maybe TRBD1 (6 bases). Looked up from germline, CDR1 is SGHTA and CDR2 is FQGNSA. V lost 6 bases to trimming and J lost 5 bases, with 16 bases between them. The CDR3 sequence is 14 residues long. The CDR3 sequence is CASRRAGDFYGYTF. The CDR3 DNA is TGTGCCAGCAGGAGGGCAGGGGATTTTTATGGCTACACCTTC.

The rearrangement links TRBV6-1 to TRBJ2-4; possibly TRBD2 for D (6 bases). From germline, CDR1 is MNHNS and CDR2 SASEGT. The ends were cut back, 5 bases at V and 8 bases at J, with 19 bases in the middle. This CDR3 contains 15 residues. The CDR3 here is CASSQDRGFGDIQYF. In DNA form, the CDR3 reads TGTGCCAGCAGTCAAGATCGGGGGTTCGGGGACATTCAGTACTTC.

The V gene is TRBV5-1, the J gene TRBJ2-1, with D perhaps matching TRBD2 (6 bases). The germline V gene has CDR1 SGHRS and CDR2 YFSETQ. This CDR3 spans 16 amino acids. Trimming shortened V by 7 bases and J by 0 bases, and 17 bases separated the two germline ends. The CDR3 DNA sequence: TGCGCCAGCGGAACTCGGGGGACGGGCTCCTACAATGAGCAGTTCTTC. Amino acids: CASGTRGTGSYNEQFF.

The rearrangement uses TRBV28 and TRBJ2-7; 8 bases fit TRBD1. CDR1 is MDHEN, CDR2 SYDVKM, per germline. J was trimmed by 4 bases and V by 9 bases; bases with no gene match: 17. The CDR3 is made up of 16 amino acids. CDR3 residues: CASEIQMRTGQYEQYF. DNA of the CDR3: TGTGCCAGTGAAATCCAGATGCGGACAGGGCAGTACGAGCAGTACTTC.

The chain carries TRBV19 and TRBJ2-7; possible D gene TRBD1, 5 bases. Trimming took 4 bases from V and 5 from J, leaving 9 bases between them. This CDR3 comprises 12 residues. Germline V gives CDR1 LNHDA, CDR2 SQIVND (reference sequence). The CDR3 here is CASSTGIHEQYF. The CDR3 DNA follows: TGTGCCAGTAGTACAGGGATCCACGAGCAGTACTTC.

The chain recombines TRBV5-1 with TRBJ2-3, with 7 bases matching TRBD2. The V gene's germline CDR1 is SGHRS and CDR2 YFSETQ. V was clipped by 4 bases and J by 6 bases; unmatched bases: 8. The CDR3 loop spans 14 amino acids. The CDR3 bases are TGCGCCAGCAGCCGCGGGGGTTTTCGGGATACGCAGTATTTT. Amino acids: CASSRGGFRDTQYF.

The chain is built from TRBV11-1 and TRBJ2-1, with 7 bases identical to TRBD2. This CDR3 contains 15 residues. Per the germline V gene, CDR1 is SGHAT and CDR2 is FQDESV (reference sequence). V lost 7 bases and J lost 3; bases outside the gene matches: 9. The chain's CDR3 is CASTFRGGGYNEQFF. CDR3 DNA sequence: TGTGCCAGCACCTTTCGGGGCGGGGGCTACAATGAGCAGTTCTTC.

The CDR3 region has the DNA TGTGCCAGCAGCATAAGACAGGGTTCTGGCTACACCTTC. The encoded protein is CASSIRQGSGYTF. The chain links TRBV5-4 to TRBJ1-2, with TRBD1 matching over 7 bases. Germline V gene data show CDR1 as SGHNT and CDR2 as YYREEE (reference sequence). J lost 7 bases, V lost 4 bases, and 7 bases had no gene match. This CDR3 comprises 13 residues.

Only one count was recorded for this clone. The chain recombines TRBV19 with TRBJ1-5; unclear D gene. CDR1 and CDR2 (germline): LNHDA, SQIVND (reference sequence). Trimming left V 3 bases short and J 1 base short, with 16 bases between. There are 17 residues in the CDR3. This CDR3 is CASSMSPGGRSNQPQHF. The CDR3 coding sequence is TGTGCCAGTAGTATGTCTCCAGGAGGCCGGAGCAATCAGCCCCAGCATTTT.

This chain links TRBV4-1 with TRBJ2-7; D possibly corresponds to TRBD1 (6 bases). The germline gives CDR1 MGHRA, CDR2 YSYEKL. The CDR3 consists of 14 residues. Trimming cost V 4 bases and J 3 bases, with 13 bases left between them. This chain's CDR3 is CASSRVTGNYEQYF. Here the CDR3 DNA reads TGCGCCAGCAGCCGCGTGACAGGAAACTACGAGCAGTACTTC.

CDR3 DNA: TGCGCCAGCAGAGCAGGGGTGGGCAATCAGCCCCAGCATTTT. Translating it yields CASRAGVGNQPQHF. The gene calls are TRBV10-2 and TRBJ1-5, with TRBD1 as a possible D gene (6 bases). CDR1 and CDR2 (germline): WSHSY, SAAADI. This CDR3 contains 14 residues. V was trimmed by 6 bases and J by 2 bases, leaving 11 bases between them.

The chain couples TRBV25-1 to TRBJ2-7; TRBD1 matches at 11 bases. Germline V lookup: CDR1 MGHDK, CDR2 SYGVNS. This CDR3 is built from 16 residues. V was clipped by 2 bases and J by 2 bases; unmatched bases: 5. CDR3: CASSEPSGQGAYEQYF. The CDR3 DNA reads TGTGCCAGCAGTGAACCCTCGGGACAGGGGGCCTACGAGCAGTACTTC.

The chain carries TRBV7-2 and TRBJ1-4, with 7 bases fitting TRBD1. The V gene end was trimmed by 2 bases and the J gene end by 8 bases; junction bases not matched to a gene: 8. Germline assignment: CDR1 SGHTA and CDR2 FQGNSA. CDR3 length: 15 residues. In DNA form, the CDR3 reads TGTGCCAGCAGCTTATTAGGGGGCCAGTTGGAAAAACTGTTTTTT. Its translation: CASSLLGGQLEKLFF.

The rearrangement uses TRBV2 and TRBJ1-3; D is unresolved. CDR1 is SNHLY and CDR2 is FYNNEI in the germline V gene. The CDR3 runs 11 residues. V dropped 7 bases and J dropped 8 bases, with 9 bases sitting between them. As DNA, the CDR3 is TGTGCCAGCAAAGTGGAGTACACCATATATTTT. Translating gives CASKVEYTIYF. Looking up the rest from reference TRBV2 and TRBJ1-3 gives the full variable domain: EPEVTQTPSHQVTQMGQEVILRCVPISNHLYFYWYRQILGQKVEFLVSFYNNEISEKSEIFDDQFSVERPDGSNFTLKIRSTKLEDSAMYFCASKVEYTIYFGEGSWLTVV.

The chain combines TRBV5-4 with TRBJ1-1; unclear D gene. CDR1 and CDR2 from the germline V gene are SGHNT and YYREEE (reference sequence). Trimming cost V 4 bases and J 7 bases, with 17 bases left between them. The CDR3 is 14 residues long. The CDR3 loop is CASSVDFSPNEAFF. The CDR3 DNA sequence: TGTGCCAGCAGCGTTGACTTTTCCCCTAATGAAGCTTTCTTT.

The chain is built from TRBV5-1 and TRBJ1-2; D call uncertain. From germline, CDR1 is SGHRS and CDR2 YFSETQ. Trimming removed 0 bases at V and 5 bases at J, with 14 bases between. This CDR3 comprises 15 residues. For the CDR3, the DNA is TGCGCCAGCAGCTTGGGCGGAGAACGGGTATATGGCTACACCTTC. Its translation is CASSLGGERVYGYTF. Full variable domain (missing parts from reference TRBV5-1 and TRBJ1-2): KAGVTQTPRYLIKTRGQQVTLSCSPISGHRSVSWYQQTPGQGLQFLFEYFSETQRNKGNFPGRFSGRQFSNSRSEMNVSTLELGDSALYLCASSLGGERVYGYTFGSGTRLTVV.

This sequence joins TRBV5-6 and TRBJ2-1; 10 positions agree with TRBD2. Trimming took 2 bases from V and 1 from J; bases not matched to a gene: 3. Per the germline V gene, CDR1 is SGHDT and CDR2 is YYEEEE. CDR3 length equals 16 residues. The CDR3 nucleotides are TGTGCCAGCAGCTTAGGTAGCGGGGGGTCCTACAATGAGCAGTTCTTC. It codes for CASSLGSGGSYNEQFF.